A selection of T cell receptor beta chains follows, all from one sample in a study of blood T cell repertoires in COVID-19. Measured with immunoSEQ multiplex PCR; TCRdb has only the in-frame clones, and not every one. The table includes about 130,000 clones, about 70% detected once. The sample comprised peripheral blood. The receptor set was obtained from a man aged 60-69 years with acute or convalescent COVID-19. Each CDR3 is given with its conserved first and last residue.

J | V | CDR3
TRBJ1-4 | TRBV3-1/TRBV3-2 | CASSHGGPGEKLFF
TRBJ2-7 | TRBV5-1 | CASSPRGGGFGSSYEQYF
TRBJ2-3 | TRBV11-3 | CASSPGGPVGSAQYF
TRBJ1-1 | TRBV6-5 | CASSPERDPPKKAFF
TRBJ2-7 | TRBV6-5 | CASGNRDLTYEQYF
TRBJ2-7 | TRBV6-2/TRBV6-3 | CASSYYSGSSYEQYF
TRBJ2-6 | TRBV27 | CASSFKGVGALKGNVLTF
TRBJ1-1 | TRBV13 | CASSPPAGNTEAFF
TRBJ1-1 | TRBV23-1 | CASGVIGAFF
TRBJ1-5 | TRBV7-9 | CASSLDRAEPQHF
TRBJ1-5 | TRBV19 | CASSRDNWNQPQHF
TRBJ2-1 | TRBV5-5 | CASSLALAGVGEQFF
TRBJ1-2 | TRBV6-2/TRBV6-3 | CASSTTGNYGYTF
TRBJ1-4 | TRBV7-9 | CASRGNQGAGEKLFF
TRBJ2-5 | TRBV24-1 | CATSDFGGLQETQYF
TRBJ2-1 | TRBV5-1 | CASSLGDSHNEQFF
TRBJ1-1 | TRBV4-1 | CASSQDQTGAEAFF
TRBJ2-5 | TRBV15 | CATSRDDGVGETQYF
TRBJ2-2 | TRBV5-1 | CASSLAAGELFF
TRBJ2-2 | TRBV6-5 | CASSHTVANTGELFF
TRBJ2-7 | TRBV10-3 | CASEGDTPGLAGGSYEQYF
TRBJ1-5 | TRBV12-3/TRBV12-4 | CASSWGLNQPQHF
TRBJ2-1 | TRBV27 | CASSYNGLADYNEQFF
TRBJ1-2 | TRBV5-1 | CASSPGTDLRRDGYTF
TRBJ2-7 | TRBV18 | CASSPTGTDYEQYF
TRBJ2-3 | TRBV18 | CASSPSLAGRTDTQYF
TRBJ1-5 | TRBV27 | CASSRREHWGQPQHF
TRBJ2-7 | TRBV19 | CASSRTGTGLYEQYF
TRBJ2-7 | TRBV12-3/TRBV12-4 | CASSQDSYEQYF
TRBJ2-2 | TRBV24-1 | CATSDPGTGMTGELFF
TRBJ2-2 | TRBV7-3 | CASSQASAGELFF
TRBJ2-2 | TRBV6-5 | CASSPRGPNPGELFF
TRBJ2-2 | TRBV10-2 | CASQRDGELFF
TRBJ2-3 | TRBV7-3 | CASSSWGTSGSTDTQYF
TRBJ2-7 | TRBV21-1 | CASSHRLAGGPGDEQYF
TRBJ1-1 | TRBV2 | CASSEGTGGKNTEAFF
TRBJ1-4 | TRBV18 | CASSPTTGRAEKLFF
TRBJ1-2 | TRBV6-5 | CASSLGQGKIYGYTF
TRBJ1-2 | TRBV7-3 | CASSITPGSGYTF
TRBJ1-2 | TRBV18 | CASSPQTGDLNYGYTF
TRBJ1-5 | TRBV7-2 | CASSPRWGGYEPQHF
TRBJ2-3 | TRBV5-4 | CASSTRLAGGTDTQYF
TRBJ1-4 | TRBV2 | CATIPDRGDPKLFF
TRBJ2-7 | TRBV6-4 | CASSERRIWMSYEQYF
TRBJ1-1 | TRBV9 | CASSEKGQMNTEAFF
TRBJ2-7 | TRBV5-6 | CASSWGDRDSSYEQYF
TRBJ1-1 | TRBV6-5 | CASSYSRGSTEAFF
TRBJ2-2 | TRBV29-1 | CSVVGQGGTGELFF
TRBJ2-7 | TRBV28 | CASSFHPLDTLTYEQYF
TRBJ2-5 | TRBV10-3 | CAISVLDQETQYF
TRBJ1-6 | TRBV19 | CASSVTGTGIGSPLHF
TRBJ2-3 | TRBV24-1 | CATSDPGLATDTQYF